This record covers a single T cell receptor beta chain. What it binds is unknown. The record originates from a study of cytotoxic CD8 clonotypes in ibrutinib-treated CLL. About the research overall: Enrolment comprised 11 relapsed/refractory and roughly 15 treatment-naive patients; 17 to 18 were IGHV unmutated.

Study-wide results and limits: Sampling times, which were not matched between the groups, differed between sustained-remission patients and progressing patients. Increased clonality at ibrutinib response gave way to a return toward baseline at progression.

This CDR3 spans 19 amino acids. The germline CDR1 and CDR2 sequences are SGHDT and YYEEEE. After removal of 6 bases from V and 7 bases from J, the junction contained 16 bases not matched to a gene. Assay used: immunoSEQ multiplex PCR; TCRdb lists only in-frame clones, some missing. The table includes over 70,000 clones, approximately 86% detected once. The source is a human donor with chronic lymphocytic leukemia. The V gene is TRBV5-6, the J gene TRBJ2-2; TRBD2 agrees at 15 bases. The source was PBMCs, collected before ibrutinib treatment. Here the CDR3 DNA reads TGTGCCAGCACATTACGGACTAGCGGGAGGGCCATATTTGGCGGGGAGCTGTTTTTT. This codes for CASTLRTSGRAIFGGELFF.